A selection of T cell receptor beta chains follows, all from one sample in a study of shared clonotypes between healthy human individuals. Libraries were prepared by immunoSEQ multiplex PCR; TCRdb keeps only in-frame clonotypes and omits some of them. The sample has roughly 760,000 clones, less than 85% seen once. The specimen sequenced was memory CD4+ T cells sorted from blood. All receptors derive from a woman aged 25-40 years in good health. Both conserved end residues are trimmed from each CDR3. Fields, in order: J gene, V gene, CDR3 protein.

J: TRBJ2-3; V: TRBV29-1; CDR3: SVQRGLAGDGDTQY
J: TRBJ2-7; V: TRBV30; CDR3: AWRGGGSYEQY
J: TRBJ2-7; V: TRBV9; CDR3: ASSSDGYEQY
J: TRBJ2-3; V: TRBV2; CDR3: ASHPGLGQDTQY
J: TRBJ2-7; V: TRBV28; CDR3: ASRRLGLAGVGEQY
J: TRBJ2-7; V: TRBV5-1; CDR3: ASRTGFTYEQY
J: TRBJ1-2; V: TRBV20-1; CDR3: SASRQVGYT
J: TRBJ2-1; V: TRBV9; CDR3: ASSATLSSEQF
J: TRBJ2-7; V: TRBV7-9; CDR3: ASSLVLSLANEQY
J: TRBJ2-1; V: TRBV11-3; CDR3: ASSLDPIAGSNEQF
J: TRBJ2-1; V: TRBV29-1; CDR3: SGRGSTYNEQF
J: TRBJ1-3; V: TRBV6-1; CDR3: ASSTQGATGNTIY
J: TRBJ1-3; V: TRBV19; CDR3: ASSIDSGTGGFNTIY
J: TRBJ2-1; V: TRBV5-6; CDR3: ASSLVGTSRYNEQF
J: TRBJ1-5; V: TRBV2; CDR3: ASSENSRTHQPQH
J: TRBJ1-2; V: TRBV30; CDR3: AWSVKGSGGYT
J: TRBJ1-2; V: TRBV7-2; CDR3: ASSLAPDQYGYT
J: TRBJ1-5; V: TRBV19; CDR3: ASKNQGGDNQPQH